These 29 T cell receptor beta chains were sequenced from one sample in a study of PD-1 blockade in classical Hodgkin lymphoma. TCRdb's copy holds only in-frame clones and misses some; the assay was immunoSEQ multiplex PCR. Among tens of thousands of clones, 80% to 90% were seen once, and the ten largest hold around 11%. All patients experienced relapse after autologous stem cell transplantation, and brentuximab vedotin exposure was variable. The starting material was peripheral blood mononuclear cells (PBMCs), obtained before the second cycle of nivolumab. The receptor set was obtained from a human donor with classical Hodgkin lymphoma.

A note on this clone: Other DNA sequences within the sample encode an identical CDR3. This rearrangement joins TRBV7-9 to TRBJ1-1; tentative D call: TRBD1 (5 bases). Germline-derived CDR1 and CDR2 are SEHNR and FQNEAQ (reference sequence). The V end was cut by 1 base, the J end by 0 bases, with 6 bases between. This CDR3 has 14 residues. CDR3 sequence: CASSLGGMNTEAFF. The CDR3 DNA is TGTGCCAGCAGCTTAGGGGGCATGAACACTGAAGCTTTCTTT.

The V and J genes are TRBV18 and TRBJ2-7; D gene ambiguous. Trimming took off 3 bases at V and 5 bases at J, with 8 bases between the two ends. This CDR3 spans 12 amino acids. Germline lookup yields CDR1 KGHSH and CDR2 LQKENI. In DNA, the CDR3 is TGTGCCAGCTCACCCGGCATAGACGAGCAGTACTTC. This sequence encodes CASSPGIDEQYF.

This chain uses TRBV7-9 with TRBJ2-1; D unclear. Germline V gene sequence: CDR1 SEHNR, CDR2 FQNEAQ (reference sequence). CDR3 length equals 13 residues. Trimming stripped 5 bases from V and 8 bases from J, with 13 bases between. This CDR3 reads CASSLVDFDEQFF. As DNA, the CDR3 is TGTGCCAGCAGCCTGGTCGACTTCGATGAGCAGTTCTTC.

The V gene is TRBV20-1, the J gene TRBJ2-5, with a tentative D call TRBD2 (5 bases). Germline V CDR1 and CDR2: DFQATT, SNEGSKA (reference sequence). This CDR3 contains 11 residues. Deletions cut 3 bases from V and 4 bases from J, with 6 bases between. The CDR3 sequence is CSARAGETQYF. The CDR3 nucleotides read TGCAGTGCTAGGGCGGGAGAGACCCAGTACTTC.

This rearrangement joins TRBV19 to TRBJ2-2; TRBD1 aligns across 10 bases. V was clipped by 7 bases and J by 6 bases; unmatched bases: 8. The CDR3 is 15 amino acids. Germline V gene lookup returns CDR1 LNHDA and CDR2 SQIVND (reference sequence). The CDR3 DNA is TGTGCCAGTAATGAGCGACAGGGGGCGGCCGGGGAGCTGTTTTTT. This encodes CASNERQGAAGELFF. Together with reference TRBV19 and TRBJ2-2, the CDR3 gives the full variable domain: DGGITQSPKYLFRKEGQNVTLSCEQNLNHDAMYWYRQDPGQGLRLIYYSQIVNDFQKGDIAEGYSVSREKKESFPLTVTSAQKNPTAFYLCASNERQGAAGELFFGEGSRLTVL.

The rearrangement joins TRBV29-1 to TRBJ1-1, with 10 bases fitting TRBD1. V trimming: 6 bases; J trimming: 4 bases; junction bases outside the gene matches: 2. The CDR3 sequence is 12 residues long. Germline V lookup: CDR1 SQVTM, CDR2 ANQGSEA. As DNA, the CDR3 is TGCAGCGTAGGGGACAGGGGCACTGAAGCTTTCTTT. It codes for CSVGDRGTEAFF.

The gene calls are TRBV7-2 and TRBJ2-7; 10 nucleotides match TRBD2. This CDR3 region has 14 residues. Germline V lookup: CDR1 SGHTA, CDR2 FQGNSA. The junction had 3 bases not matched to a gene; V was cut back by 5 bases and J by 2 bases. The CDR3 here is CASSRTSGTYEQYF. For the CDR3, the DNA is TGTGCCAGCAGCCGAACTAGCGGGACCTACGAGCAGTACTTC.

The table lists this clone with a few counts. This chain connects TRBV28 to TRBJ1-6, with TRBD1 as a possible D gene (5 bases). The ends were cut back, 6 bases at V and 10 bases at J, with 13 bases in the middle. This CDR3 region has 13 residues. Per germline, CDR1 MDHEN and CDR2 SYDVKM. CDR3 sequence reads: CASRPGGASPLHF. Written as DNA, the CDR3 is TGTGCCAGCAGGCCTGGTGGGGCGTCACCCCTCCACTTT.

In this sample, this clone turned up a few times. This chain connects TRBV7-9 to TRBJ2-7; 7 nucleotides agree with TRBD1. The CDR3 spans 15 residues. Per the germline V gene, CDR1 is SEHNR and CDR2 is FQNEAQ (reference sequence). V was clipped by 3 bases and J by 2 bases; unmatched bases: 7. The CDR3, as DNA: TGTGCCAGCAGCTTCCCGGGACAGAAAACCTACGAGCAGTACTTC. Protein: CASSFPGQKTYEQYF.

The chain is built from TRBV7-2 and TRBJ2-7; D remains ambiguous. The CDR3 has 14 residues. The V and J ends lost 1 base and 5 bases respectively, with 12 bases between them. The germline CDR1 and CDR2 sequences are SGHTA and FQGNSA. CDR3 sequence reads: CASSLGVEKNEQYF. Here the CDR3 DNA reads TGTGCCAGCAGCTTAGGGGTCGAGAAAAACGAGCAGTACTTC.

The table lists this clone with a count of one. V and J are TRBV28 and TRBJ1-1; 7 bases align to TRBD1. After removal of 7 bases from V and 11 bases from J, the junction contained 16 bases not matched to a gene. The CDR3 covers 14 residues. Germline V lookup: CDR1 MDHEN, CDR2 SYDVKM. The CDR3 reads CASTQGGRTKSAFF. For the CDR3, the DNA is TGTGCCAGCACCCAGGGGGGCAGGACTAAATCTGCTTTCTTT.

The chain has TRBV6-6 and TRBJ2-1; D uncertain. From germline, CDR1 is MNHNY and CDR2 SVGAGI (reference sequence). Trimming removed 2 bases from V and 6 bases from J, with 8 bases in between. There are 13 residues in the CDR3. As DNA, the CDR3 is TGTGCCAGCAGTTACGTACGTGGCAATGAGCAGTTCTTC. It yields the protein CASSYVRGNEQFF.

The chain combines TRBV28 with TRBJ2-2, with D uncertain. The CDR3 sequence is 13 residues long. Trimming shortened V by 3 bases and J by 3 bases, and 5 bases separated the two germline ends. Germline V lookup: CDR1 MDHEN, CDR2 SYDVKM. The CDR3 reads CASSFSDTGELFF. The CDR3 DNA sequence: TGTGCCAGCAGTTTCTCGGACACCGGGGAGCTGTTTTTT.

This sequence joins TRBV7-9 and TRBJ2-6; 9 nucleotides agree with TRBD2. Trimming took 1 base from V and 1 from J; bases not matched to a gene: 2. The CDR3 sequence is 17 residues long. Per germline, CDR1 SEHNR and CDR2 FQNEAQ (reference sequence). The CDR3 DNA reads TGTGCCAGCAGCTTAGAGGCGGGAGGGTCTGGGGCCAACGTCCTGACTTTC. Its protein is CASSLEAGGSGANVLTF.

The chain employs TRBV28 and TRBJ2-7, with unresolved D. The CDR3 runs to 12 residues. Trimming left V 10 bases short and J 5 bases short, with 15 bases between. Germline V CDR1 and CDR2: MDHEN, SYDVKM. The CDR3 bases are TGTGCCACCGCAGTTCAACGAGACGAGCAGTACTTC. Protein: CATAVQRDEQYF.

The chain combines TRBV29-1 with TRBJ2-1; possible D gene TRBD1, 5 bases. Deletions cut 6 bases from V and 10 bases from J, with 10 bases between. This CDR3 comprises 10 residues. The germline gives CDR1 SQVTM, CDR2 ANQGSEA. The CDR3 here is CSVLRQEQFF. The CDR3 region has the DNA TGCAGCGTCCTAAGACAGGAGCAGTTCTTC.

V usage is TRBV10-3 and J usage is TRBJ2-2; D tentatively reads TRBD1 or TRBD2 (7 bases each). V was clipped by 2 bases and J by 6 bases, with 10 bases between them. Germline V gene sequence: CDR1 ENHRY, CDR2 SYGVKD. The length of the CDR3 is 14 residues. CDR3 nucleotides: TGTGCCATCAGTGAGGCAGGGGGGGCCGGGGAGCTGTTTTTT. It codes for CAISEAGGAGELFF.

This clone was detected only once. This chain joins TRBV27 and TRBJ2-7; 8 bases are a match to TRBD2. The germline CDR1 and CDR2 sequences are MNHEY and SMNVEV (reference sequence). V was pared by 5 bases and J by 0 bases, with 9 bases of the junction left unmatched. The CDR3 consists of 16 residues. DNA of the CDR3: TGTGCCAGCAGTCCGAATAGCGGGATACTCTCCTACGAGCAGTACTTC. It is translated as CASSPNSGILSYEQYF.

This chain uses TRBV7-2 with TRBJ1-1; the D gene is possibly TRBD1 (6 bases). Trimming took 2 bases from V and 9 from J, leaving 16 bases between them. This CDR3 has 14 residues. The germline V gene has CDR1 SGHTA and CDR2 FQGNSA. The CDR3 spells CASSLNGAGTKAFF. The CDR3 region has the DNA TGTGCCAGCAGCTTAAATGGCGCCGGGACAAAAGCTTTCTTT.

The chain has TRBV9 and TRBJ2-4; D may correspond to TRBD1 or TRBD2 (6 bases each). V lost 4 bases to trimming and J lost 7 bases, with 21 bases between them. Germline V CDR1 and CDR2: SGDLS, YYNGEE. The length of the CDR3 is 16 residues. DNA for the CDR3: TGTGCCAGCAGCCCAGAGGGGGGTCAGGACTGGAACATTCAGTACTTC. Its translation: CASSPEGGQDWNIQYF.

This clone occurred a few times. This chain links TRBV5-6 with TRBJ1-2; D ambiguous. V gave up 2 bases and J gave up 4 bases, with 9 bases separating them. CDR3 length equals 13 residues. The germline V gene encodes CDR1 SGHDT and CDR2 YYEEEE. CDR3 region: CASSFWVTYGYTF. CDR3 bases: TGTGCCAGCAGCTTCTGGGTAACCTATGGCTACACCTTC.

The chain links TRBV6-1 to TRBJ1-6; TRBD1 matches at 9 bases. The CDR3 extends over 16 amino acids. With 1 base clipped from V and 9 bases from J, the junction kept 7 bases outside the gene matches. CDR1 MNHNS and CDR2 SASEGT come from the germline V gene. The CDR3 DNA reads TGTGCCAGCAGTGAAGTTCTGGGACAGGGAACTTCACCCCTCCACTTT. Its protein product is CASSEVLGQGTSPLHF.

V and J are TRBV14 and TRBJ1-3; D remains ambiguous. The germline V gene has CDR1 SGHDN and CDR2 FVKESK. V lost 1 base and J 4 bases, leaving 11 bases between the germline ends. The CDR3 is 15 amino acids. CDR3: CASSQVEGFGNTIYF. Here the CDR3 DNA reads TGTGCCAGCAGCCAAGTCGAAGGGTTCGGAAACACCATATATTTT.

The gene calls are TRBV7-8 and TRBJ2-1, with 7 positions matching TRBD2. The CDR3 consists of 15 residues. With V trimmed by 5 bases and J by 4 bases, 8 bases remained unmatched. In germline, CDR1 is SGHVS, CDR2 FQNEAQ. This chain's CDR3 is CASSLEGTIYNEQFF. The CDR3 nucleotides read TGTGCCAGCAGCCTAGAGGGGACTATATACAATGAGCAGTTCTTC.

The chain couples TRBV5-1 to TRBJ1-3; no firm D call. Looked up from germline, CDR1 is SGHRS and CDR2 is YFSETQ. V was clipped by 2 bases and J by 4 bases, with 10 bases between them. The CDR3 covers 14 residues. The CDR3 protein is CASSLEGRGNTIYF. For the CDR3, the DNA is TGCGCCAGCAGCTTAGAGGGAAGAGGAAACACCATATATTTT.

This chain joins TRBV6-1 and TRBJ1-2; the D is unclear. The CDR3 totals 13 residues. Looked up from germline, CDR1 is MNHNS and CDR2 is SASEGT. V lost 6 bases, J lost 1 base, and 9 bases lay in between. Here the CDR3 DNA reads TGTGCCAGCAGAGACGTTCTTAACTATGGCTACACCTTC. This gives the protein CASRDVLNYGYTF.

This chain uses TRBV18 with TRBJ2-1; no clear D gene. The CDR3 contains 12 residues. Trimming removed 3 bases from V and 7 bases from J, with 7 bases in between. CDR1 and CDR2 from the germline V gene are KGHSH and LQKENI. The CDR3 spells CASSPTGNEQFF. Written as DNA, the CDR3 is TGTGCCAGCTCACCTACCGGGAATGAGCAGTTCTTC.

The J gene is TRBJ2-7, the V gene TRBV19, with a tentative D call TRBD1 (6 bases). CDR3 length: 16 residues. V was shortened by 2 bases and J by 7 bases, with 21 bases between the two germline ends. Germline loops: CDR1 LNHDA, CDR2 SQIVND (reference sequence). The CDR3 nucleotides read TGTGCCAGTAGTATAATCCTCGGGCAGGGGATGTGTGAGCAGTACTTC. Protein product: CASSIILGQGMCEQYF. The variable domain in full, completed from reference TRBV19 and TRBJ2-7, reads DGGITQSPKYLFRKEGQNVTLSCEQNLNHDAMYWYRQDPGQGLRLIYYSQIVNDFQKGDIAEGYSVSREKKESFPLTVTSAQKNPTAFYLCASSIILGQGMCEQYFGPGTRLTVT.

The chain links TRBV4-1 to TRBJ1-4; a weak D match, TRBD1 (5 bases). This CDR3 has 17 residues. The V end lost 1 base, the J end lost 6 bases, and 18 bases lay between the germline ends. Germline CDR1 and CDR2: MGHRA and YSYEKL. The CDR3 DNA reads TGCGCCAGCAGCCAAGTCCCATCAGGGAGGGCGTATGAAAAACTGTTTTTT. Its protein product is CASSQVPSGRAYEKLFF.